These 23 T cell receptor beta chains came from one sample sequenced in a study of read filtering for tumor transcriptome and immune sequencing. Molecular barcoded adaptors covering alpha/delta and beta/gamma chains were used on about 0.4 ug RNA. TCRdb recomputed calls from the reads with MiXCR, one row per CDR3 protein. Of approximately 90,000 distinct CDR3 sequences listed, approximately 13% are singletons. Sequenced: a population of CD138-negative cells sorted from bone marrow. The receptors shown here come from a donor aged 40 or older with multiple myeloma.

About this clonotype itself: A much larger clone differs from this one at a single base, so this may be a read error. This chain joins TRBV27 and TRBJ2-2, with 10 nucleotides matching TRBD2. Germline CDR1 MNHEY, CDR2 SMNVEV (reference sequence). The V segment lost 11 bases and the J segment 6 bases; nucleotides outside the gene matches: 12. The CDR3 runs 15 residues. CDR3 nucleotides: TGTGCCCCGAAAGCGGGAGGGACTGACGCCGGGGAGCTGTTTTTT. This encodes CAPKAGGTDAGELFF.

This clonotype was observed at least ten times. CDR3 sequence: CSVVGARRGEQYF. Written as DNA, the CDR3 is TGCAGCGTTGTCGGGGCACGGAGGGGGGAGCAGTACTTC. The chain employs TRBV29-1 and TRBJ2-7; D is tentatively TRBD1 or TRBD2 (6 bases each). Trimming removed 4 bases at V and 7 bases at J, with 17 bases between. The germline CDR1 and CDR2 sequences are SQVTM and ANQGSEA. The CDR3 loop spans 13 amino acids.

The sample holds many counts of this clonotype. Written as DNA, the CDR3 is TGTGCCAGCAGCCCGGACAGGGGATCCGGTGTGAACACTGAAGCTTTCTTT. Its protein product is CASSPDRGSGVNTEAFF. The genes are TRBV7-3 and TRBJ1-1, with TRBD1 identical over 9 bases. The junction had 10 bases not matched to a gene; V was cut back by 5 bases and J by 0 bases. CDR1 is SGHTA and CDR2 is FQGTGA in the germline V gene. The CDR3 is 17 residues long. Complete variable domain (other parts from reference TRBV7-3 and TRBJ1-1): GAGVSQTPSNKVTEKGKYVELRCDPISGHTALYWYRQSLGQGPEFLIYFQGTGAADDSGLPNDRFFAVRPEGSVSTLKIQRTERGDSAVYLCASSPDRGSGVNTEAFFGQGTRLTVV.

In regard to this clonotype: This may arise from a read error, as a much more abundant clone is one base away. V and J are TRBV27 and TRBJ2-4, with a weak D call TRBD1 (5 bases). This CDR3 region has 13 residues. Germline V gene data show CDR1 as MNHEY and CDR2 as SMNVEV (reference sequence). The CDR3 nucleotides are TGTGCCAGCGGTTTAAGGGCAGGGATGGCCGAAGACTTC. This encodes CASGLRAGMAEDF.

This clonotype was seen at least ten times. The gene calls are TRBV7-9 and TRBJ2-2; 7 bases are a match to TRBD2. V lost 5 bases and J lost 3; bases outside the gene matches: 12. The CDR3 contains 17 residues. Germline V CDR1 and CDR2: SEHNR, FQNEAQ (reference sequence). The CDR3 DNA follows: TGTGCCAGCAGCCTCCAGGAGTCCGCGGGAGACACCGGGGAGCTGTTTTTT. Translating it yields CASSLQESAGDTGELFF.

This clonotype has ten or more counts. The V gene is TRBV2, the J gene TRBJ1-1, with D possibly TRBD1 on 5 matching bases. The CDR3 sequence is 13 residues long. CDR1 and CDR2 (germline): SNHLY, FYNNEI. Trimming took 7 bases from V and 4 from J, leaving 13 bases between them. The CDR3 nucleotides are TGTGCCAGCACTAGATCAGGGCCCACTGAAGCTTTCTTT. Amino acid sequence: CASTRSGPTEAFF.

In this sample, this clonotype turned up many times. The chain couples TRBV5-1 to TRBJ1-5; D uncertain. This CDR3 spans 16 amino acids. Germline CDR1 SGHRS, CDR2 YFSETQ. V was cut by 0 bases and J by 3 bases, with 13 bases left in between. The CDR3 sequence is CASSLGGAGLNQPQHF. The CDR3 DNA follows: TGCGCCAGCAGCTTGGGGGGAGCAGGACTCAATCAGCCCCAGCATTTT. The full variable domain, with the rest looked up from reference TRBV5-1 and TRBJ1-5, is KAGVTQTPRYLIKTRGQQVTLSCSPISGHRSVSWYQQTPGQGLQFLFEYFSETQRNKGNFPGRFSGRQFSNSRSEMNVSTLELGDSALYLCASSLGGAGLNQPQHFGDGTRLSIL.

A remark on this clonotype: Possible read error: a much larger clone is one base away. This chain uses TRBV6-2 or TRBV6-3 with TRBJ2-6, with TRBD2 matching over 10 bases. The length of the CDR3 is 17 residues. The trim removed 7 bases at V and 4 bases at J, leaving 10 bases unmatched. CDR1 MNHEY and CDR2 SVGEGT come from the germline V gene. The CDR3 sequence is CASTLAGEPEGANVLTF. In nucleotides, the CDR3 is TGTGCCAGCACCCTAGCGGGAGAGCCGGAAGGGGCCAACGTCCTGACTTTC.

This clonotype was detected ten times or more. The gene calls are TRBV11-2 and TRBJ2-7; 8 nucleotides align to TRBD1. Germline trimming cut 5 bases from V and 1 base from J; bases unmatched to any gene: 4. The CDR3 is 14 amino acids. Per germline, CDR1 SGHAT and CDR2 FQNNGV. Here the CDR3 reads CASSPWTGSYEQYF. The CDR3 nucleotides are TGTGCCAGCAGCCCTTGGACAGGGTCCTACGAGCAGTACTTC.

In this sample, this clonotype turned up many times. V gene TRBV5-1 combines with J gene TRBJ2-3, with a tentative D call TRBD1 (7 bases). V was clipped by 5 bases and J by 5 bases, with 12 bases between them. Germline V gives CDR1 SGHRS, CDR2 YFSETQ. This CDR3 region has 13 residues. As DNA, the CDR3 is TGCGCCAGCAGTGGAGGGGGCATAGATACGCAGTATTTT. This codes for CASSGGGIDTQYF.

As to this clonotype: This may arise from a read error, as a much more abundant clone is one base away. CDR3 coding DNA: TGCGCCACAGGCGTTCACGGGGGAGCAACTAATGAAATACTGTTTTTT. It yields the protein CATGVHGGATNEILFF. This chain links TRBV5-1 with TRBJ1-4; maybe TRBD1 (5 bases). This CDR3 has 16 amino acids. The germline V gene has CDR1 SGHRS and CDR2 YFSETQ.

The table lists this clonotype with many counts. This rearrangement joins TRBV7-8 to TRBJ2-1; D gene unclear. This CDR3 has 14 residues. V lost 5 bases and J 4 bases, leaving 12 bases between the germline ends. Germline CDR1 and CDR2: SGHVS and FQNEAQ. This CDR3 reads CASSLLSEYNEQFF. As DNA, the CDR3 is TGTGCCAGCAGCCTACTGAGCGAGTACAATGAGCAGTTCTTC.

This clonotype was seen at least ten times. The V call is TRBV5-1, the J call TRBJ2-5, with 9 bases fitting TRBD2. The germline V gene has CDR1 SGHRS and CDR2 YFSETQ. The CDR3 contains 17 residues. With V trimmed by 0 bases and J by 5 bases, 11 bases remained unmatched. The CDR3 is CASSLAGVASGIETQYF. In nucleotides, the CDR3 is TGCGCCAGCAGCTTGGCCGGAGTGGCTAGCGGGATCGAGACCCAGTACTTC.

This clonotype came up many times. This CDR3 is CASSIAGNDEKLFF. For the CDR3, the DNA is TGTGCCAGTAGTATTGCCGGGAATGATGAAAAACTGTTTTTT. The rearrangement links TRBV19 to TRBJ1-4; D call uncertain. The CDR3 is 14 amino acids. Germline CDR1 and CDR2: LNHDA and SQIVND (reference sequence). Deletions cut 3 bases from V and 6 bases from J, with 11 bases between.

This clonotype was counted only a few times. With a much larger clone just one base away, this may be a read error. Because it lacks the conserved phenylalanine or tryptophan at the end, this CDR3 is likely a read error. V and J are TRBV2 and TRBJ1-2, with D possibly matching TRBD1 (6 bases). Trimming took 7 bases from V and 3 from J, leaving 18 bases between them. CDR3 size: 15 residues. CDR1 and CDR2 from the germline V gene are SNHLY and FYNNEI. CDR3 sequence: CASKARQDGDYGYTL. The DNA of the CDR3 is TGTGCCAGCAAAGCTAGACAGGACGGGGACTATGGCTACACCCTC.

At least ten counts were recorded for this clonotype. The rearrangement joins TRBV20-1 to TRBJ2-7, with D possibly being TRBD2 (6 bases). Deletions cut 0 bases from V and 1 base from J, with 10 bases between. Looked up from germline, CDR1 is DFQATT and CDR2 is SNEGSKA (reference sequence). This CDR3 is 14 amino acids long. The CDR3 DNA reads TGCAGTGCTAGAGAGGACGGGGGATCCTACGAGCAGTACTTC. Its translation is CSAREDGGSYEQYF.

This clonotype came up many times. The rearrangement links TRBV28 to TRBJ2-3; D uncertain. CDR3 length: 15 amino acids. Germline V gene lookup returns CDR1 MDHEN and CDR2 SYDVKM. V was shortened by 5 bases and J by 2 bases, with 14 bases between the two germline ends. The CDR3 nucleotides are TGTGCCAGCAGTCCACCAAACGGTCTCACAGATACGCAGTATTTT. Translated: CASSPPNGLTDTQYF.

About this clonotype itself: A much larger clone sits a single nucleotide away, making a read error possible. The V and J genes are TRBV7-9 and TRBJ2-7; 7 bases are shared with TRBD2. This CDR3 spans 15 amino acids. V was clipped by 1 base and J by 3 bases; unmatched bases: 6. Germline V CDR1 and CDR2: SEHNR, FQNEAQ (reference sequence). CDR3 protein: CASSLVGTNNYEQYF. CDR3 nucleotides: TGTGCCAGCAGCTTAGTCGGGACTAACAACTACGAGCAGTACTTC.

This clonotype was counted ten times or more. The rearrangement links TRBV7-2 to TRBJ1-5; D call uncertain. Germline V gives CDR1 SGHTA, CDR2 FQGNSA. CDR3 length equals 12 residues. Trimming removed 5 bases from V and 5 bases from J, with 7 bases in between. CDR3 DNA: TGTGCCAGCAGCGCACCTTATCAGCCCCAGCATTTT. Translating gives CASSAPYQPQHF.

This clonotype was seen ten or more times. The chain is built from TRBV20-1 and TRBJ1-1; tentatively, D is TRBD1 (6 bases). This CDR3 is 13 amino acids long. Germline assignment: CDR1 DFQATT and CDR2 SNEGSKA (reference sequence). The V end lost 0 bases, the J end lost 10 bases, and 15 bases lay between the germline ends. DNA of the CDR3: TGCAGTGCTAGAGATCGTCGGGACACCCCAGCTTTCTTT. This sequence encodes CSARDRRDTPAFF.

This clonotype was detected ten times or more. V gene TRBV6-2 or TRBV6-3 combines with J gene TRBJ2-3, with 10 bases fitting TRBD1. This CDR3 spans 15 amino acids. Germline V lookup: CDR1 MNHEY, CDR2 SVGEGT. Losses at the gene ends were 3 bases for V and 6 bases for J; bases not matched to a gene: 6. The CDR3 is CASSYGQGDQDTQYF. CDR3 bases: TGTGCCAGCAGTTATGGACAGGGGGATCAGGATACGCAGTATTTT.

This clonotype was counted ten times or more. The rearrangement links TRBV7-9 to TRBJ2-3; no clear D. Per the germline V gene, CDR1 is SEHNR and CDR2 is FQNEAQ (reference sequence). V was cut by 5 bases and J by 1 base, with 16 bases left in between. This CDR3 has 16 amino acids. The CDR3 bases are TGTGCCAGCAGCGACGGAGCAGGATGGGGCACAGATACGCAGTATTTT. Translation: CASSDGAGWGTDTQYF.

On this clonotype itself: A read error is possible here, since a much larger clone lies one base away. The V gene is TRBV28, the J gene TRBJ1-2, with D possibly matching TRBD1 (5 bases). V was trimmed by 8 bases and J by 7 bases, leaving 11 bases between them. CDR3 size: 11 residues. Germline V CDR1 and CDR2: MDHEN, SYDVKM. The CDR3 region is CASGGGIGYTF. Written as DNA, the CDR3 is TGTGCCAGCGGTGGGGGAATTGGCTACACCTTC.